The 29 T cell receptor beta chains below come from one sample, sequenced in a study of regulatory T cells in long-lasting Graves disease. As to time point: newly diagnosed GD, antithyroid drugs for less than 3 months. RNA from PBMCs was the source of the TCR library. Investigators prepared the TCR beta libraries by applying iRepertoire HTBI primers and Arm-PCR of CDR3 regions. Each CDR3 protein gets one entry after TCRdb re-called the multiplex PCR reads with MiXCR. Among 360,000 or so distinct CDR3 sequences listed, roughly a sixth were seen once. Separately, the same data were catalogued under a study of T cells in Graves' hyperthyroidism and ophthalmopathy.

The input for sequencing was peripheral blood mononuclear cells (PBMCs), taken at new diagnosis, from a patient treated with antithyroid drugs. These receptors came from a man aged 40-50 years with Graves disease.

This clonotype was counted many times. CDR3 residues: CASSYQADRGDEQYF. CDR3 nucleotide sequence: TGTGCCAGCAGTTACCAGGCGGACAGGGGAGACGAGCAGTACTTC. The V gene is TRBV6-2 or TRBV6-3, the J gene TRBJ2-7, with TRBD1 identical over 9 bases. The CDR3 runs 15 residues. J gave up 5 bases and V 2 bases, and 7 bases lay outside the gene matches. Germline V gives CDR1 MNHEY, CDR2 SVGEGT.

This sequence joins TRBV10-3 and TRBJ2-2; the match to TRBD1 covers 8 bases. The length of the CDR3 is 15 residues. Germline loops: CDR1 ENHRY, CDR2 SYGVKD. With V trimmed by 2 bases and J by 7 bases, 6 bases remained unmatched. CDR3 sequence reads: CAISEAGGPLGELFF. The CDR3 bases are TGTGCCATCAGTGAGGCAGGGGGCCCTCTCGGGGAGCTGTTTTTT.

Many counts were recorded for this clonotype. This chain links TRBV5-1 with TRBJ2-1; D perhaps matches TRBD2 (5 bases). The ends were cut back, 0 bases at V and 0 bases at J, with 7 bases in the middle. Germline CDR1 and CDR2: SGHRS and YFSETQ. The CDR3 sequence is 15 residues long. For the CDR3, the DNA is TGCGCCAGCAGCTTGGGGGAGAGCTCCTACAATGAGCAGTTCTTC. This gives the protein CASSLGESSYNEQFF.

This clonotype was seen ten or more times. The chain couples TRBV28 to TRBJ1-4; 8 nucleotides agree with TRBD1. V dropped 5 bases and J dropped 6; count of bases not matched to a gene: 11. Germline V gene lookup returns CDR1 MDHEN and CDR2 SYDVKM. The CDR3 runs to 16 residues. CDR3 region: CASSLRFDRGHEKLFF. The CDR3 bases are TGTGCCAGCAGTCTCCGATTTGACAGGGGACATGAAAAACTGTTTTTT.

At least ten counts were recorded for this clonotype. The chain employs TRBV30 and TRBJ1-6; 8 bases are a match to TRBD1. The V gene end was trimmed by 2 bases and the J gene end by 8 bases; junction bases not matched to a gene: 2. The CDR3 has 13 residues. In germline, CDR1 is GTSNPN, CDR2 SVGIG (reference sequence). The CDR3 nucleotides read TGTGCCTGGAGTCTACAGGGGGATTCACCCCTCCACTTT. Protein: CAWSLQGDSPLHF.

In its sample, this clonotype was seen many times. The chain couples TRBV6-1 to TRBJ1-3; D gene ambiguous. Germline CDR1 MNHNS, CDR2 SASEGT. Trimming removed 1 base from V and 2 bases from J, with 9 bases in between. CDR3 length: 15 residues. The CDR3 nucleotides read TGTGCCAGCAGTGAAGTGGGATCGACTGGAAACACCATATATTTT. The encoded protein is CASSEVGSTGNTIYF.

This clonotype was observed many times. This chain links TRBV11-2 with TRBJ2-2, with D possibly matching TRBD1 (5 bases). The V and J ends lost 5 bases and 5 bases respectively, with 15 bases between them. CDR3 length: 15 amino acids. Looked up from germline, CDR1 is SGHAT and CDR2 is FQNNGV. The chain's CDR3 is CASSIHPQGTGELFF. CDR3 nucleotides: TGTGCCAGCAGCATACACCCTCAGGGAACCGGGGAGCTGTTTTTT.

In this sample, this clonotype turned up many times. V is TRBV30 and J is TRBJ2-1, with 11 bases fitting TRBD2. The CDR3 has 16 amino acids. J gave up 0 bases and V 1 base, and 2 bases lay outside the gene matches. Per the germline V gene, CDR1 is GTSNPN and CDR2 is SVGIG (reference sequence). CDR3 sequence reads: CAWSGLAGSSYNEQFF. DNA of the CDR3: TGTGCCTGGAGTGGACTAGCGGGGAGCTCCTACAATGAGCAGTTCTTC.

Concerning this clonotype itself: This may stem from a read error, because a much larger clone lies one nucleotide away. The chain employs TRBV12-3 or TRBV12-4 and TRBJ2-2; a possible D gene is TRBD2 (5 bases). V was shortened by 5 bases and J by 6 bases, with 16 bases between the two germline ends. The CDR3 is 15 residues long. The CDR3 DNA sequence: TGTGCCAGCAGTCCCAACACGAGGGTGGCCGGGGAGCTGTTTTTT. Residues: CASSPNTRVAGELFF.

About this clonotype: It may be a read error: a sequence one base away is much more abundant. In nucleotides, the CDR3 is TGTGCCGGCAGCTATCAGGGTGGGGAGGGAGAGACCCAGTACTTC. The encoded protein is CAGSYQGGEGETQYF. The chain links TRBV7-3 to TRBJ2-5; 7 bases agree with TRBD2. This CDR3 is built from 15 residues. CDR1 is SGHTA and CDR2 is FQGTGA in the germline V gene.

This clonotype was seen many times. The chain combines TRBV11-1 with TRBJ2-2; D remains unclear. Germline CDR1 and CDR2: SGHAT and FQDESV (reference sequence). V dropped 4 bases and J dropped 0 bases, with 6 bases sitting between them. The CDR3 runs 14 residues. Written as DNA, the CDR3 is TGTGCCAGCAGCTGGGCGACGAACACCGGGGAGCTGTTTTTT. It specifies CASSWATNTGELFF.

Here the CDR3 DNA reads TGTGCCAGCACGGCGGGGAGCTACGAGCAGTACTTC. Translated, it gives CASTAGSYEQYF. The rearrangement joins TRBV12-3 or TRBV12-4 to TRBJ2-7, with D possibly being TRBD2 (6 bases). This CDR3 is built from 12 residues. V lost 7 bases, J lost 3 bases, and 10 bases lay in between.

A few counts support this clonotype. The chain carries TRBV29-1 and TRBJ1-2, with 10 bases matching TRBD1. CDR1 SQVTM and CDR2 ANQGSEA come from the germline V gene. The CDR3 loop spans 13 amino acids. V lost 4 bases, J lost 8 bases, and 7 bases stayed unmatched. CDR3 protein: CSVGDRGPSGYTF. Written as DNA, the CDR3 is TGCAGCGTTGGAGACAGGGGGCCGAGCGGCTACACCTTC.

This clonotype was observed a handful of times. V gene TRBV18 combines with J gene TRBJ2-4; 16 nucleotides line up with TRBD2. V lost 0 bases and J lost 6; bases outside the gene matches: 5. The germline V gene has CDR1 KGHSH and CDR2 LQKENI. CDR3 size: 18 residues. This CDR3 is CASSPPGLAGGLGNIQYF. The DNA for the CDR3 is TGTGCCAGCTCACCACCGGGACTAGCGGGGGGGCTCGGAAACATTCAGTACTTC.

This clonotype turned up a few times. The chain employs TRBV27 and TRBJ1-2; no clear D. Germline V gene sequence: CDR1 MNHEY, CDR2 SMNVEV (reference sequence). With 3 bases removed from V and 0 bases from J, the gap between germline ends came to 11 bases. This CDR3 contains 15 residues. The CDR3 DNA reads TGTGCCAGCAGTTTGTCGTCCGTTACTAACTATGGCTACACCTTC. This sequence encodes CASSLSSVTNYGYTF.

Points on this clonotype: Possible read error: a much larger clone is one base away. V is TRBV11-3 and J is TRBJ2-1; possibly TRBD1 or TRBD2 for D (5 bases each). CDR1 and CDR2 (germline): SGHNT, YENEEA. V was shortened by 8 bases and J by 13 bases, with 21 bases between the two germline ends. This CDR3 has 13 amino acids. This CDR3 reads CASGAGWRETQFF. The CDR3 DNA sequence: TGTGCCAGCGGGGCGGGCTGGAGAGAGACCCAGTTCTTC.

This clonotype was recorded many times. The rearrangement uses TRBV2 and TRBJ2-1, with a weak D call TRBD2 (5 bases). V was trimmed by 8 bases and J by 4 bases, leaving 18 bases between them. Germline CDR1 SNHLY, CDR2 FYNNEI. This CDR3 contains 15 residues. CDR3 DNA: TGTGCCAGCGCGAGCCAACTAGGGAGTTACAATGAGCAGTTCTTC. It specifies CASASQLGSYNEQFF.

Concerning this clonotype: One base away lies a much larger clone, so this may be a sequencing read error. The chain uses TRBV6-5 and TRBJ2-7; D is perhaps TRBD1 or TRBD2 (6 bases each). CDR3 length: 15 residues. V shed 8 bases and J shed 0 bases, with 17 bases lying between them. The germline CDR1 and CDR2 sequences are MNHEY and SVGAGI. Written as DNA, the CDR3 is TGTGCCAGCGGTTGGGGCAGGGGACTCTCCTACGAGCAGTACTTC. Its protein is CASGWGRGLSYEQYF.

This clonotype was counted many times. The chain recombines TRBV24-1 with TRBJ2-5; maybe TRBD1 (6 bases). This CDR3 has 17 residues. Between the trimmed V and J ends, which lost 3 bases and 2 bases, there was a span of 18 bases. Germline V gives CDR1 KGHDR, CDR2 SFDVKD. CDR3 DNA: TGTGCCACCAGTGATGTCGCCGGGACACCGTTTCAAGAGACCCAGTACTTC. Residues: CATSDVAGTPFQETQYF.

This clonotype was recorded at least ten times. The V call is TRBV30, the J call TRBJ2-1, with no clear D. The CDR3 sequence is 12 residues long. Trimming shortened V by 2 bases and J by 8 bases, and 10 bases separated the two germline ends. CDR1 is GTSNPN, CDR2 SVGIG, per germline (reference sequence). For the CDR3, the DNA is TGTGCCTGGAGTTTGTGGGTCCATGAGCAGTTCTTC. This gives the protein CAWSLWVHEQFF.

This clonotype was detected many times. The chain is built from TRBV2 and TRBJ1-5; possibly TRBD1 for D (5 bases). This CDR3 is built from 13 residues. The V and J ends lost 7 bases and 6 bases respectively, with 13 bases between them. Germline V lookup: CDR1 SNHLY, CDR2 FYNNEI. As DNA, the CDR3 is TGTGCCAGCATCCGGGACGGGACTCAGCCCCAGCATTTT. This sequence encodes CASIRDGTQPQHF.

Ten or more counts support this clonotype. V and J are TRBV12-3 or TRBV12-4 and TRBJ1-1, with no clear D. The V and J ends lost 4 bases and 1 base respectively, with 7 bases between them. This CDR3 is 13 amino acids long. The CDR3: CASSSESNTEAFF. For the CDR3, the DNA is TGTGCCAGCAGTTCCGAGTCGAACACTGAAGCTTTCTTT.

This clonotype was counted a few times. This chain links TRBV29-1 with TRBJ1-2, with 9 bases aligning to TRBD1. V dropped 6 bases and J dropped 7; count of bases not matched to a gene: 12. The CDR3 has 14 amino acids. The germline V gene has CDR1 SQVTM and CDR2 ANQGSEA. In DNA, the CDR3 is TGCAGCGTACTACAGGGGGCGCGTACGGGTGGCTACACCTTC. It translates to CSVLQGARTGGYTF.

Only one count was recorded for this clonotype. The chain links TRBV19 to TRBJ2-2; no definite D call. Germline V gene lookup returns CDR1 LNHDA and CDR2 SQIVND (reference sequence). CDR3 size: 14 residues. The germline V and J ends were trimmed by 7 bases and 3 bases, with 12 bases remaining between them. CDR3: CASTKSGDTGELFF. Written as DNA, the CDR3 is TGTGCCAGTACCAAATCAGGTGACACCGGGGAGCTGTTTTTT.

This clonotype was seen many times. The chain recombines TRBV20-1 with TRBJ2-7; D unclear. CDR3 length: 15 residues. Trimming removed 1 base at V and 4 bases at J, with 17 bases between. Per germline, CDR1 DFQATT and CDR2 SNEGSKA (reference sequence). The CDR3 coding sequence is TGCAGTGCTAGAGGCCCCTTAGGGTTGCCGTACGAGCAGTACTTC. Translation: CSARGPLGLPYEQYF.

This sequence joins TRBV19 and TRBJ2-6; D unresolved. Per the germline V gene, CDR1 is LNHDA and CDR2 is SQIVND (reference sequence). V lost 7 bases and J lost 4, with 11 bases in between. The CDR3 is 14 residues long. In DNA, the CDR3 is TGTGCCAGTAATAGTCCGTCCGGGGCCAACGTCCTGACTTTC. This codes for CASNSPSGANVLTF.

CDR3 protein: CASSFSRTSGGPSTDTQYF. The CDR3 DNA follows: TGTGCCAGCAGTTTCTCCCGGACTAGCGGGGGACCTAGCACAGATACGCAGTATTTT. The V and J genes are TRBV28 and TRBJ2-3; TRBD2 matches 13 bases. The CDR3 runs 19 residues. Germline CDR1 and CDR2: MDHEN and SYDVKM. The ends lost 3 bases at V and 0 bases at J; junction bases unmatched: 9.

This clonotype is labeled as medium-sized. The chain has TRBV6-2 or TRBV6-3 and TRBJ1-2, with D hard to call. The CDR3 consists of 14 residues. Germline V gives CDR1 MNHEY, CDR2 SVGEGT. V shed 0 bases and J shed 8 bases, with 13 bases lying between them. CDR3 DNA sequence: TGTGCCAGCAGTTACTCGGTCACGGGCGGCGGCTACACCTTC. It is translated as CASSYSVTGGGYTF.

CDR3 DNA: TGCGCCAGCAGCTTGGGGGGGGCGATTGCCACAGAAGCTTTCTTT. This codes for CASSLGGAIATEAFF. V gene TRBV5-1 combines with J gene TRBJ1-1; D is perhaps TRBD1 (6 bases). Germline V CDR1 and CDR2: SGHRS, YFSETQ. Trimming removed 0 bases at V and 8 bases at J, with 17 bases between. The CDR3 extends over 15 amino acids.